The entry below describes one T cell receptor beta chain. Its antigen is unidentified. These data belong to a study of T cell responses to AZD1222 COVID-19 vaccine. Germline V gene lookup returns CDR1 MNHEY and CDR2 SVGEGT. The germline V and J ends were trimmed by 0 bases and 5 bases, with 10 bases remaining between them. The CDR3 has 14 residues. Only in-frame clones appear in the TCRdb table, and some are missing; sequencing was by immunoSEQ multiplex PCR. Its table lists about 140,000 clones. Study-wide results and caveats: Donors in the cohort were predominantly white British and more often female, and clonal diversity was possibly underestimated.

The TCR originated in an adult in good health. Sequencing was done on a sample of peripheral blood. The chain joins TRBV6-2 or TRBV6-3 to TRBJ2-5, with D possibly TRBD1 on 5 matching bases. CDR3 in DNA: TGTGCCAGCAGTTACTCCAGGGCAAGGGAGACCCAGTACTTC. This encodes CASSYSRARETQYF.